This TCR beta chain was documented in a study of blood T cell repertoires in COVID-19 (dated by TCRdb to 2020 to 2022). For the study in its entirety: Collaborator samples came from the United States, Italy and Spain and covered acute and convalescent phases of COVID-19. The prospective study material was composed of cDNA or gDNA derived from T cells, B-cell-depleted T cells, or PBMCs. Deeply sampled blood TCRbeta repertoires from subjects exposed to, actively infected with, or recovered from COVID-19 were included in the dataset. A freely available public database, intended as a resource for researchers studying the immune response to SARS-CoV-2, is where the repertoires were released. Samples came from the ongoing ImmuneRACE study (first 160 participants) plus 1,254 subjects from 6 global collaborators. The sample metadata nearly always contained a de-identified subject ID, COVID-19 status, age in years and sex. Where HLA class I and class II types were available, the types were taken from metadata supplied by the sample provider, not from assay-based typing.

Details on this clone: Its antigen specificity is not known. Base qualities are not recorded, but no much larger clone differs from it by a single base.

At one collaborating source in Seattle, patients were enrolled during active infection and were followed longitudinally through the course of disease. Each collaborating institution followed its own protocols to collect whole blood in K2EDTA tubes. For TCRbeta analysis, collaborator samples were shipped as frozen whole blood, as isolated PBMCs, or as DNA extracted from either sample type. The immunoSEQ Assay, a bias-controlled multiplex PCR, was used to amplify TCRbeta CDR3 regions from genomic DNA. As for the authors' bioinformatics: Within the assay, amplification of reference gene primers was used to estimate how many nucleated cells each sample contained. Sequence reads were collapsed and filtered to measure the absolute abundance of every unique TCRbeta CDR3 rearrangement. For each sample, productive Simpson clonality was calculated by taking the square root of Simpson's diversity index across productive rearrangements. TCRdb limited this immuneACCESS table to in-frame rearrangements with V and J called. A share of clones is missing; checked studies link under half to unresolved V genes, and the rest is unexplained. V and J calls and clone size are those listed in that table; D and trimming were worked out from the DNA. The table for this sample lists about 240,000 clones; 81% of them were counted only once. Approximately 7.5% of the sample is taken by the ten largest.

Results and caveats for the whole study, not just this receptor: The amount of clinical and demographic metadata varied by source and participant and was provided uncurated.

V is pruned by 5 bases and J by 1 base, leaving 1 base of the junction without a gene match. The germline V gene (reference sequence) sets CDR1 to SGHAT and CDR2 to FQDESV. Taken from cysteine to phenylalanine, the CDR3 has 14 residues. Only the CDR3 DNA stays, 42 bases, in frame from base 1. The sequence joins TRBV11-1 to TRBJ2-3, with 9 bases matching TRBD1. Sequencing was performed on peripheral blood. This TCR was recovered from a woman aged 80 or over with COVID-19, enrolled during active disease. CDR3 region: CASSRDRGTDTQYF. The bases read TGTGCCAGCAGCCGGGACAGGGGCACAGATACGCAGTATTTT.